This T cell receptor (beta chain) was identified during a study of blood T cell repertoires in COVID-19. Authors' methods: Amplification with reference gene primers provided the estimates of nucleated cell counts. Data came from immunoSEQ multiplex PCR; TCRdb stores just in-frame clones and leaves some out. V and J calls and clone size are as listed in that table; D and trimming were resolved from the DNA. The top ten hold under 7% of the sample, which has some 170,000 clones, 80% seen once. Germline V gene lookup returns CDR1 LGHDT and CDR2 YNNKEL (reference sequence). The CDR3 consists of 15 residues. V shed 5 bases and J 7 bases; nucleotides not matched to a gene: 9. All enrollees were roughly 18 to 89 years old and from 25 or so US areas. Cohorts were assigned according to the clinical history that participants reported. Two negative PCRs, clearance, or symptom resolution were required of recovered Cohort 3 donors.

The genes are TRBV3-1 (or the pseudogene TRBV3-2) and TRBJ2-7; 12 positions agree with TRBD2. The sequencing input was PBMCs or T cells enriched from blood (not recorded which). This receptor was obtained from a man aged 35 to 55 who had recovered from COVID-19. CDR3 loop: CASSARLAGVWEQYF. DNA for the CDR3: TGTGCCAGCAGCGCCCGACTAGCGGGGGTCTGGGAGCAGTACTTC.